The T cell receptor beta chain under discussion was sequenced for a study of OX40 agonist ivuxolimab in advanced cancers. Study summary: Patients treated during dose escalation were battling hepatocellular carcinoma, melanoma, renal cell or head and neck cancer. Three patients responded partially, comprising one with hepatocellular carcinoma and two with cutaneous melanoma. Study-level findings and limits: At 0.1-3.0 mg/kg, partial responders had clonal expansion among the lowest observed.

Germline V CDR1 and CDR2: SQVTM, ANQGSEA. CDR3 length: 13 residues. V lost 3 bases, J lost 7 bases, and 2 bases stayed unmatched. Sequencing used immunoSEQ multiplex PCR; TCRdb keeps in-frame clones, though not all of them. In the table there are over 55,000 clones, around 84% of which are singletons. Note on this clone: What it binds is not known.

The input for sequencing was CD4+ or CD8+ T cells sorted from blood, taken in a trial of the OX40 agonist ivuxolimab. V is TRBV29-1 and J is TRBJ2-1; 11 bases are a match to TRBD1. The sequence was collected from an adult with an advanced solid tumor such as melanoma, head and neck, liver or kidney cancer. CDR3 loop: CSVEDRGPNEQFF. CDR3 sequence (DNA): TGCAGCGTTGAGGACAGGGGGCCGAATGAGCAGTTCTTC.